These 7 T cell receptor beta chains came from one sample sequenced in a study of cytomegalovirus exposure and HLA in healthy donors. Researchers ran the PCR with 60 Vbeta and 13 Jbeta primers. The method was immunoSEQ multiplex PCR; TCRdb's version includes in-frame clones alone and lacks a portion of them. This sample carries 150,000 or so clones, approximately 76% of them seen once, and the ten largest clones take under 2.5%. Sequencing used PBMCs. The receptors shown here come from a female donor in good health and CMV-seronegative.

CDR3 in amino acids: CASSFYRDTEAFF. The CDR3 DNA reads TGTGCCAGCAGCTTTTACAGGGACACTGAAGCTTTCTTT. The chain has TRBV5-8 and TRBJ1-1; D is possibly TRBD1 (6 bases). This CDR3 region has 13 residues. V was clipped by 2 bases and J by 3 bases, with 8 bases between them. Looked up from germline, CDR1 is SGHTS and CDR2 is YDEGEE.

The chain couples TRBV6-5 to TRBJ2-1; 8 positions match TRBD1. V shed 0 bases and J 1 base; nucleotides not matched to a gene: 2. Looked up from germline, CDR1 is MNHEY and CDR2 is SVGAGI. This CDR3 is 16 amino acids long. The DNA for the CDR3 is TGTGCCAGCAGTTACTCGCGGACAGGGTCCTACAATGAGCAGTTCTTC. It yields the protein CASSYSRTGSYNEQFF.

This chain links TRBV2 with TRBJ1-6; possibly TRBD1 for D (5 bases). CDR3 length: 12 amino acids. The germline V and J ends were trimmed by 8 bases and 8 bases, with 10 bases remaining between them. CDR1 and CDR2 from the germline V gene are SNHLY and FYNNEI. The CDR3 DNA follows: TGTGCCAGCTGGCGGGGCGATTCACCCCTCCACTTT. The encoded protein is CASWRGDSPLHF.

The J gene is TRBJ2-7, the V gene TRBV25-1; 12 bases align to TRBD1. The CDR3 covers 15 residues. Looked up from germline, CDR1 is MGHDK and CDR2 is SYGVNS. The junction had 9 bases not matched to a gene; V was cut back by 6 bases and J by 6 bases. CDR3 protein: CASRGSGTGGFEQYF. In nucleotides, the CDR3 is TGTGCCAGCAGAGGATCCGGGACAGGGGGCTTCGAGCAGTACTTC.

The chain recombines TRBV25-1 with TRBJ2-3; the D gene is possibly TRBD2 (6 bases). V shed 1 base and J shed 2 bases, with 13 bases lying between them. Per germline, CDR1 MGHDK and CDR2 SYGVNS. This CDR3 is built from 16 residues. DNA for the CDR3: TGTGCCAGCAGTGAATCGGGAGACTCCTACACAGATACGCAGTATTTT. Translation gives CASSESGDSYTDTQYF.

The V and J genes are TRBV30 and TRBJ1-5; perhaps TRBD1 as D (5 bases). The CDR3 covers 13 residues. V gave up 1 base and J gave up 7 bases, with 11 bases separating them. Germline values: CDR1 GTSNPN, CDR2 SVGIG (reference sequence). The DNA of the CDR3 is TGTGCCTGGAGTGGACAGTCAGACCAGCCCCAGCATTTT. Translated, it gives CAWSGQSDQPQHF.

V gene TRBV2 combines with J gene TRBJ2-7; the D gene is possibly TRBD2 (6 bases). Trimming shortened V by 7 bases and J by 2 bases, and 18 bases separated the two germline ends. Germline assignment: CDR1 SNHLY and CDR2 FYNNEI. This CDR3 comprises 15 residues. The DNA of the CDR3 is TGTGCCAGCACGAGGTGGGGGGTCGGGACCTACGAGCAGTACTTC. Residues: CASTRWGVGTYEQYF.